This TCR beta chain was profiled in a study of metastatic and nonmetastatic thyroid tumors. The germline V gene has CDR1 KGHSH and CDR2 LQKENI. V was pared by 5 bases and J by 4 bases, with 14 bases between. The CDR3 has 14 amino acids. Every patient underwent thyroid surgery untreated. TCRdb reassembled clones from the PCR reads with MiXCR. Of 8,000 to 9,000 clones in the sample, roughly a quarter are singletons; the top ten hold less than 15%. Sequencing used adjacent normal tissue. The sequence came from a female donor with papillary thyroid cancer or a benign thyroid nodule (not recorded which). Some clones in this sample may be carry-over from other donors' samples. The chain has TRBV18 and TRBJ1-1, with D uncertain. DNA for the CDR3: TGTGCCAGCTCAATTACATGGCTGTTCACTGAAGCTTTCTTT. Translation: CASSITWLFTEAFF.